Below are 8 T cell receptor beta chains sequenced from a single sample in a study of T cells in localized non-small cell lung cancer. The protocol was immunoSEQ multiplex PCR, while the TCRdb copy is restricted to in-frame clones and leaves out a portion. The table records 3,000 to 4,500 clones, under 25% of them present only once. The specimen was lung tumor tissue, collected before any cancer treatment. These receptors all stem from a woman aged 35-75 years with stage I lung adenocarcinoma.

The V gene is TRBV15, the J gene TRBJ1-3; D is ambiguous. The length of the CDR3 is 16 residues. Between the trimmed V and J ends, which lost 0 bases and 1 base, there was a span of 10 bases. Germline CDR1 LNHNV, CDR2 YYDKDF (reference sequence). The CDR3 coding sequence is TGTGCCACCAGCAGAGATCGTATGGGATCTGGAAACACCATATATTTT. Translating gives CATSRDRMGSGNTIYF.

The chain recombines TRBV6-8 with TRBJ1-2; TRBD1 is a possible D gene (6 bases). Germline-derived CDR1 and CDR2 are MNHGY and SAAAGT. CDR3 length: 18 residues. Trimming took off 2 bases at V and 3 bases at J, with 22 bases between the two ends. CDR3 DNA: TGTGCCAGCAGTTACCGCCATTACTCCGGGACACTGTACTATGGCTACACCTTC. This sequence encodes CASSYRHYSGTLYYGYTF.

This clone is medium-sized. The CDR3 DNA reads TGTGCCACCAGCAGGGACAGGGGCCGGGGTGGCTACACCTTC. Amino acid sequence: CATSRDRGRGGYTF. The chain links TRBV15 to TRBJ1-2, with 9 bases lining up with TRBD1. The CDR3 is 14 residues long. Unmatched junction bases numbered 6, after V lost 3 bases and J lost 7 bases. Per the germline V gene, CDR1 is LNHNV and CDR2 is YYDKDF (reference sequence).

Here the CDR3 reads CASSAVSSGNTIYF. The CDR3 DNA follows: TGTGCCAGCAGTGCTGTGTCCTCTGGAAACACCATATATTTT. The chain has TRBV25-1 and TRBJ1-3; D is uncertain. Germline V lookup: CDR1 MGHDK, CDR2 SYGVNS. There are 14 residues in the CDR3. Trimming pared 4 bases from V and 0 bases from J, leaving 7 bases between.

The V call is TRBV15, the J call TRBJ2-1; TRBD1 matches 8 bases. The V segment lost 4 bases and the J segment 6 bases; nucleotides outside the gene matches: 5. The CDR3 sequence is 14 residues long. In germline, CDR1 is LNHNV, CDR2 YYDKDF (reference sequence). The DNA for the CDR3 is TGTGCCACCAGCAACAGACAGGGGTCCAATGAGCAGTTCTTC. It translates to CATSNRQGSNEQFF. Full variable domain (outside the CDR3, taken from reference TRBV15 and TRBJ2-1): DAMVIQNPRYQVTQFGKPVTLSCSQTLNHNVMYWYQQKSSQAPKLLFHYYDKDFNNEADTPDNFQSRRPNTSFCFLDIRSPGLGDTAMYLCATSNRQGSNEQFFGPGTRLTVL.

This clone was seen only a few times. The V call is TRBV11-3, the J call TRBJ1-2; D might be TRBD1 (6 bases). V gave up 5 bases and J gave up 4 bases, with 17 bases separating them. CDR3 size: 15 residues. The V gene's germline CDR1 is SGHNT and CDR2 YENEEA. The CDR3 bases are TGTGCCAGCAGCAACGACAGGATGCCGGGCTATGGCTACACCTTC. The encoded protein is CASSNDRMPGYGYTF.

This clone is termed medium-sized. The V gene is TRBV15, the J gene TRBJ2-5, with 11 bases lining up with TRBD2. This CDR3 comprises 14 residues. Germline V lookup: CDR1 LNHNV, CDR2 YYDKDF (reference sequence). J was trimmed by 7 bases and V by 0 bases; bases with no gene match: 1. The CDR3 loop reads CATSRDGTSGTQYF. The CDR3 DNA sequence: TGTGCCACCAGCAGAGACGGGACTAGCGGGACCCAGTACTTC.

Sample share makes this clone medium-sized (0.01 to 0.1%). The chain employs TRBV9 and TRBJ2-3, with D perhaps being TRBD1 or TRBD2 (6 bases each). The CDR3 contains 16 residues. Germline CDR1 and CDR2: SGDLS and YYNGEE. The ends were cut back, 0 bases at V and 0 bases at J, with 11 bases in the middle. CDR3 DNA: TGTGCCAGCAGCGTAGTCCAGGGGAGGAGCACAGATACGCAGTATTTT. It translates to CASSVVQGRSTDTQYF.